The clone carrying this TCR beta chain was observed a few times. Antigen: not known. This entry is derived from a study of T cell repertoires in cytomegalovirus infection. The ends were cut back, 5 bases at V and 4 bases at J, with 11 bases in the middle. The germline CDR1 and CDR2 sequences are LNHDA and SQIVND (reference sequence). This CDR3 comprises 13 residues. TCRdb re-called the reads with MiXCR, one entry per CDR3 protein. The table lists approximately 340,000 distinct CDR3 sequences, approximately 32% of them singletons, with about 20% in the top ten. This receptor was taken from a human donor in good health (CMV status not recorded). Some clones in this sample may be carry-over from other donors' samples. Sequenced here: cultured PBMCs, sampled from culture after CMV antigen stimulation. The chain uses TRBV19 and TRBJ1-1; the D is unclear. CDR3: CASSGEHGTEAFF. DNA of the CDR3: TGTGCCAGTAGTGGTGAGCACGGCACTGAAGCTTTCTTT.